Presented here are 17 T cell receptor beta chains from one specimen sequenced in a study of cytomegalovirus exposure and HLA in healthy donors. The PCR was carried out with 60 Vbeta primers and 13 Jbeta primers. Profiling relied on immunoSEQ multiplex PCR, and the TCRdb table lists in-frame clones only, not all of them. Among approximately 150,000 clones listed, 75% were seen once. The sequencing sample was made of PBMCs. Receptor source: a man aged 18 to 35 in good health and CMV-seropositive.

Only a few counts were recorded for this clone. This chain connects TRBV4-3 to TRBJ2-7; D is perhaps TRBD2 (5 bases). The CDR3 is made up of 14 amino acids. Per the germline V gene, CDR1 is LGHNA and CDR2 is YSLEER. Trimming stripped 2 bases from V and 5 bases from J, with 13 bases between. CDR3 coding DNA: TGCGCCAGCAGCCAAAACCTGGAGGTCCACGAGCAGTACTTC. Its translation: CASSQNLEVHEQYF.

The chain has TRBV2 and TRBJ2-2; D gene unclear. CDR3 length: 14 amino acids. CDR1 and CDR2 (germline): SNHLY, FYNNEI. The V and J ends lost 0 bases and 7 bases respectively, with 9 bases between them. The CDR3 reads CASSEAWSGGELFF. In nucleotides, the CDR3 is TGTGCCAGCAGTGAAGCGTGGAGTGGCGGGGAGCTGTTTTTT.

The chain employs TRBV7-9 and TRBJ2-2; TRBD1 is a possible D gene (8 bases). Germline V CDR1 and CDR2: SEHNR, FQNEAQ (reference sequence). With 0 bases removed from V and 5 bases from J, the gap between germline ends came to 16 bases. The CDR3 has 17 amino acids. The CDR3 sequence is CASSLARETGDTGELFF. The CDR3 nucleotides are TGTGCCAGCAGCTTAGCGCGGGAGACAGGGGATACCGGGGAGCTGTTTTTT.

This chain links TRBV29-1 with TRBJ1-1; D perhaps matches TRBD1 (5 bases). The V gene's germline CDR1 is SQVTM and CDR2 ANQGSEA. CDR3 length: 14 residues. V lost 4 bases and J lost 8, with 20 bases in between. For the CDR3, the DNA is TGCAGCGTTGGAGCTCCAAGGGGTCGTCGGGAAGCTTTCTTT. Translation gives CSVGAPRGRREAFF.

The CDR3 reads CASSLDSGPGLKEQYF. DNA for the CDR3: TGTGCCAGCAGCTTGGATTCAGGGCCTGGATTAAAGGAGCAGTACTTC. The V call is TRBV5-6, the J call TRBJ2-7; tentative D call: TRBD1 (5 bases). V lost 0 bases, J lost 7 bases, and 20 bases lay in between. CDR1 SGHDT and CDR2 YYEEEE come from the germline V gene. This CDR3 spans 16 amino acids.

The chain carries TRBV21-1 and TRBJ2-1; TRBD2 reflects the table's D call only, with no check against the DNA. TRBV21-1 is given as a pseudogene. This CDR3 spans 18 amino acids. CDR3 bases: TGTGCCAGCAGTCCGGGACTAGCGGGAGTTGATGACTACAATGAGCAGTTCTTC. Protein: CASSPGLAGVDDYNEQFF.

A single count supports this clone. The rearrangement links TRBV5-1 to TRBJ2-3; D is uncertain. Germline V gene lookup returns CDR1 SGHRS and CDR2 YFSETQ. This CDR3 is 14 amino acids long. Trimming shortened V by 2 bases and J by 3 bases, and 10 bases separated the two germline ends. The CDR3 sequence is CASSFIGFTDTQYF. As DNA, the CDR3 is TGCGCCAGCAGCTTCATCGGTTTTACAGATACGCAGTATTTT.

This chain joins TRBV10-3 and TRBJ2-5; 10 bases agree with TRBD1. Germline CDR1 ENHRY, CDR2 SYGVKD. This CDR3 has 15 amino acids. With V trimmed by 3 bases and J by 4 bases, 5 bases remained unmatched. CDR3 nucleotide sequence: TGTGCCATCAGTGAAAGACAGGGGGCACGAGAGACCCAGTACTTC. It yields the protein CAISERQGARETQYF.

V gene TRBV15 combines with J gene TRBJ2-1; the D gene is possibly TRBD1 (8 bases). Trimming took 6 bases from V and 2 from J, leaving 17 bases between them. The CDR3 has 16 amino acids. Looked up from germline, CDR1 is LNHNV and CDR2 is YYDKDF (reference sequence). CDR3 region: CATRAIQGGTYNEQFF. In DNA form, the CDR3 reads TGTGCCACCAGAGCCATACAGGGGGGGACCTACAATGAGCAGTTCTTC.

The rearrangement links TRBV28 to TRBJ1-2; D remains unclear. CDR1 and CDR2 (germline): MDHEN, SYDVKM. Trimming stripped 6 bases from V and 1 base from J, with 3 bases between. The CDR3 covers 11 residues. CDR3 nucleotide sequence: TGTGCCAGCAGGCGTAACTATGGCTACACCTTC. Protein product: CASRRNYGYTF.

The V and J genes are TRBV19 and TRBJ1-3; no definite D call. CDR3 length: 14 residues. Germline CDR1 reads LNHDA; CDR2 reads SQIVND (reference sequence). The ends were cut back, 6 bases at V and 0 bases at J, with 9 bases in the middle. DNA of the CDR3: TGTGCCAGTAGCCTCGGGGTCTCTGGAAACACCATATATTTT. Its protein is CASSLGVSGNTIYF. The variable domain in full, completed from reference TRBV19 and TRBJ1-3, reads DGGITQSPKYLFRKEGQNVTLSCEQNLNHDAMYWYRQDPGQGLRLIYYSQIVNDFQKGDIAEGYSVSREKKESFPLTVTSAQKNPTAFYLCASSLGVSGNTIYFGEGSWLTVV.

This chain uses TRBV11-1 with TRBJ2-1; 11 nucleotides match TRBD2. Unmatched junction bases numbered 2, after V lost 3 bases and J lost 7 bases. Germline CDR1 SGHAT, CDR2 FQDESV (reference sequence). The CDR3 runs 14 residues. The CDR3 DNA sequence: TGTGCCAGCAGCTTGCTAGCGGGAGGTAATGAGCAGTTCTTC. Amino acids: CASSLLAGGNEQFF.

The chain couples TRBV6-1 to TRBJ1-4; tentatively, D is TRBD1 (5 bases). CDR3 length: 14 residues. The V gene lost 5 bases and the J gene lost 4 bases, with 11 bases spanning the gap. Germline CDR1 and CDR2: MNHNS and SASEGT. CDR3 DNA: TGTGCCAGCAGTCACAGGACCGATAATGAAAAACTGTTTTTT. Amino acids: CASSHRTDNEKLFF.

The J gene is TRBJ2-7, the V gene TRBV28, with 8 nucleotides matching TRBD2. This CDR3 is 16 amino acids long. Germline V gives CDR1 MDHEN, CDR2 SYDVKM. Trimming at V came to 6 bases and at J to 4 bases, leaving 14 bases not matched to a gene. DNA for the CDR3: TGTGCCAGCAGATCCCGGGTTAGCGGGGCAATATACGAGCAGTACTTC. Translated, it gives CASRSRVSGAIYEQYF.

The rearrangement links TRBV6-5 to TRBJ2-1; 13 bases agree with TRBD2. V shed 0 bases, J shed 6 bases, and the junction held 2 bases outside the gene matches. CDR1 is MNHEY and CDR2 is SVGAGI in the germline V gene. The CDR3 spans 16 residues. CDR3 loop: CASSYSGLAGVNEQFF. CDR3 nucleotide sequence: TGTGCCAGCAGTTACTCTGGACTAGCGGGGGTCAATGAGCAGTTCTTC.

The CDR3 bases are TGTGCCAGCAGTTTATCGACAGGGAAGGGTTCACCCCTCCACTTT. Encoded protein: CASSLSTGKGSPLHF. The chain uses TRBV27 and TRBJ1-6; 7 bases match TRBD1. CDR1 and CDR2 from the germline V gene are MNHEY and SMNVEV (reference sequence). Unmatched junction bases numbered 5, after V lost 0 bases and J lost 9 bases. This CDR3 region has 15 residues.

The chain uses TRBV7-3 and TRBJ2-5; a weak D match, TRBD1 (6 bases). The CDR3 runs 15 residues. Germline CDR1 and CDR2: SGHTA and FQGTGA. Between the trimmed V and J ends, which lost 2 bases and 4 bases, there was a span of 14 bases. CDR3 sequence (DNA): TGTGCCAGCAGCTTACTGGGACACCGGGGAGAGACCCAGTACTTC. This translates into CASSLLGHRGETQYF.